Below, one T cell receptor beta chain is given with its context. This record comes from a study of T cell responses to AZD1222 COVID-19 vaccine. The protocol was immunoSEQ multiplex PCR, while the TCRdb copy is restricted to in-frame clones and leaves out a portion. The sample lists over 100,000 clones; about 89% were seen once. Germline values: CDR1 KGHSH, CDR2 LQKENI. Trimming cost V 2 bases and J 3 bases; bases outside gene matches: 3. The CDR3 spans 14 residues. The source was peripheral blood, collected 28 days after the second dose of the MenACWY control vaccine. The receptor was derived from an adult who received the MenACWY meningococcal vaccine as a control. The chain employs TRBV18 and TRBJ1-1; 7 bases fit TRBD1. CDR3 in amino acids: CASSPDRDYTEAFF. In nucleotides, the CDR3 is TGTGCCAGCTCACCAGACAGGGATTACACTGAAGCTTTCTTT. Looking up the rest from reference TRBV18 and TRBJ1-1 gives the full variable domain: NAGVMQNPRHLVRRRGQEARLRCSPMKGHSHVYWYRQLPEEGLKFMVYLQKENIIDESGMPKERFSAEFPKEGPSILRIQQVVRGDSAAYFCASSPDRDYTEAFFGQGTRLTVV.